Listed below are T cell receptor beta chains from one sample, sequenced in a study of post-analysis software for immune sequencing data. A single record per CDR3 protein comes from TCRdb applying MiXCR to the PCR reads. The sample holds 700,000 to 900,000 distinct CDR3 sequences; 46% are singletons and the top ten take 4% to 5%. Sequencing used blood. These receptors originate from a girl between 5 and 17 years old with multiple sclerosis. Each CDR3 is given with its conserved first and last residue. The order of the fields is D gene, J gene, V gene, clone size, CDR3 DNA, CDR3 protein. D genes are given only for firm matches. Clone size is shown for a subset of rows, as once, few, many or a class of expanded clone.

NA,TRBJ2-5,TRBV28,NA,TGTGCCAGCAGTCGGAGGACTCCGGGATCCCAAGAGCCCCAGTACTTC,CASSRRTPGSQEPQYF
NA,TRBJ1-6,TRBV7-9,few,TGTGCCAGCAGCTTGTGGTATCGAGGAACCTCCTTCGATAATTCGCCCCTCCACTTT,CASSLWYRGTSFDNSPLHF
TRBD2,TRBJ2-3,TRBV29-1,NA,TGCAGCGTTCACACTAGCGGGGGCACAGATACGCAGTATTTT,CSVHTSGGTDTQYF
NA,TRBJ2-7,TRBV6-6,few,TGTGCCAGCAGGGACGGCCCCTCCTACGAGCAGTACTTC,CASRDGPSYEQYF
NA,TRBJ2-6,TRBV11-2,NA,TGTGCCAGCAGCTGGTCAATTGAGGAGCTCTCTGGGGCCAACGTCCTGACTTTC,CASSWSIEELSGANVLTF
NA,TRBJ2-1,TRBV12-3/TRBV12-4,few,TGTGCCAGCAGTTTAAAGGAAACTGAGCAGTTCTTC,CASSLKETEQFF
NA,TRBJ2-7,TRBV20-1,few,TGCAGTGCTAGAGATCGACTAGGGGGCTACACTGAGCAGTACTTC,CSARDRLGGYTEQYF
NA,TRBJ2-3,TRBV27,few,TGTGCCAGCAGTTTATATCCCCCGGGACAATACACGACAGATACGCAGTATTTT,CASSLYPPGQYTTDTQYF
TRBD2,TRBJ2-1,TRBV5-1,NA,TGCGCCAGCAGCCCTTTAGCCGCGGGAGACCAAAGGTACAATGAGCAGTTCTTC,CASSPLAAGDQRYNEQFF
NA,TRBJ1-1,TRBV29-1,NA,TGCAGCGTTCCGGGGGCAGGATTTCTAGGCGACACTGAAGCTTTCTTT,CSVPGAGFLGDTEAFF
NA,TRBJ1-1,TRBV12-5,NA,TGTGCTAGTGCCCTACAGGGCCTGAACACTGAAGCTTTCTTT,CASALQGLNTEAFF
TRBD1,TRBJ1-6,TRBV7-9,NA,TGTGCCAGCAGCGACAGGGGGCGACAGTATAATTCACCCCTCCACTTT,CASSDRGRQYNSPLHF
NA,TRBJ2-3,TRBV6-9,NA,TGTGCCAGCAGTTACCGGGCTAGCACAGATACGCAGTATTTT,CASSYRASTDTQYF
NA,TRBJ2-1,TRBV18,NA,TGTGCCAGCAGTTCTCCTCCCTTGTACAATGAGCAGTTCTTC,CASSSPPLYNEQFF
TRBD1,TRBJ1-2,TRBV7-9,NA,TGTGCCAGCAGCTCATCCCGACAGGGGAAAGGGGTCGGCTACACCTTC,CASSSSRQGKGVGYTF
NA,TRBJ2-7,TRBV10-2,NA,TGCGCCAGCACTGACGACCCGTACTGCGAGCAGTACTTC,CASTDDPYCEQYF
NA,TRBJ2-7,TRBV13,few,TGTGCCAGCAGCTTACTCTCCAGGTCCTACGAGCAGTACTTC,CASSLLSRSYEQYF
NA,TRBJ2-7,TRBV12-3/TRBV12-4,NA,TGTGCCAGCAGGATGACAGACGAGCAGTACTTC,CASRMTDEQYF
TRBD2,TRBJ2-3,TRBV12-3/TRBV12-4,NA,TGTGCCAGCAGCCCCCGGGGACTAGCGGGTCCCACGGATACGCAGTATTTT,CASSPRGLAGPTDTQYF
TRBD1,TRBJ1-2,TRBV6-6,few,TGTGCCAGCAGCCTTCTTGACAGGGTTGGTGGCTACACCTTC,CASSLLDRVGGYTF
TRBD2,TRBJ2-1,TRBV20-1,NA,TGCAGTGCCCACGGACTAGCGGGAGGAAACTCCTACAATGAGCAGTTCTTC,CSAHGLAGGNSYNEQFF
NA,TRBJ2-7,TRBV4-3,once,TGCGCCAGCAGCCAAGAAATTGGGGGGTGCTCCTACGAGCAGTACTTC,CASSQEIGGCSYEQYF
TRBD2,TRBJ2-1,TRBV20-1,NA,TGCAGTGTTAGAAGGGGTAGCGGGGAGCAGTTCTTC,CSVRRGSGEQFF
NA,TRBJ1-4,TRBV20-1,NA,TGCAGTGCCATACCGGTCACAACTAATGAAAAACTGTTTTTT,CSAIPVTTNEKLFF
NA,TRBJ1-2,TRBV6-5,few,TGTGCCAGCAGACCGGATACAGACATCTATGGCTACACCTTC,CASRPDTDIYGYTF
TRBD1,TRBJ2-1,TRBV9,NA,TGTGCCAGCAGCGTAAGGGACAGGCTGTTCTTC,CASSVRDRLFF
TRBD2,TRBJ2-3,TRBV5-1,NA,TGCGCCAGCAGCTTGTTGGCGGGAGGGATTCGAACAGATACGCAGTATTTT,CASSLLAGGIRTDTQYF
TRBD2,TRBJ2-3,TRBV5-1,NA,TGCGCCAGCAGCTTGGCCGGGACTAGCGGGAGTAATACGCAGTATTTT,CASSLAGTSGSNTQYF
TRBD1,TRBJ1-5,TRBV20-1,few,TGCAGTGCCCTCCGGGACAGGGGACTTGCTCAGCCCCAGCATTTT,CSALRDRGLAQPQHF
TRBD2,TRBJ2-3,TRBV7-9,NA,TGTGCCAGCAGCCCCCAACTGGGAGGGGAGAGCACAGATACGCAGTATTTT,CASSPQLGGESTDTQYF
TRBD2,TRBJ2-3,TRBV20-1,NA,TGCAGTGCTAGAGGACTAGCGGGAGGCCCACATACGCAGTATTTT,CSARGLAGGPHTQYF
TRBD1,TRBJ2-5,TRBV12-3/TRBV12-4,NA,TGTGCCAGCACCCCGAGGACAGGGGGTCAAGAGACCCAGTACTTC,CASTPRTGGQETQYF
TRBD2,TRBJ2-3,TRBV10-3,NA,TGTGCCATCAGTGACGGCGGGAGAAGGGATACGCAGTATTTT,CAISDGGRRDTQYF
NA,TRBJ1-4,TRBV20-1,NA,TGCAGTGCCCTCCTTCCGGCTAATGAAAAACTGTTTTTT,CSALLPANEKLFF
TRBD2,TRBJ2-1,TRBV7-2,few,TGTGCCACCGGGGGGGTTAGATACAATGAGCAGTTCTTC,CATGGVRYNEQFF
NA,TRBJ2-1,TRBV14,NA,TGTGCCAGCAGCCAACGGCTCGTCGTCGGGCTAAATGAGCAGTTCTTC,CASSQRLVVGLNEQFF
NA,TRBJ2-1,TRBV20-1,NA,TGCAGTGCTAGAGGAGGTAGGCGGGGGCCTGAGCAGTTCTTC,CSARGGRRGPEQFF
NA,TRBJ2-1,TRBV28,NA,TGTGCCAGCAGCCCCCCCCCGGGTACTAGCTCGTTCTTC,CASSPPPGTSSFF
NA,TRBJ1-6,TRBV6-6,NA,TGTGCCAGCAGCCGCACCGGCTCCTATAATTCACCCCTCCACTTT,CASSRTGSYNSPLHF
TRBD2,TRBJ2-3,TRBV20-1,NA,TGCAGTGCTAGAGATGGCGGGGGGGTAAGGGATACGCAGTATTTT,CSARDGGGVRDTQYF
TRBD2,TRBJ2-3,TRBV5-1,NA,TGCGCCAGCAGCCCGCGGACTAGCGGATTCACAGATACGCAGTATTTT,CASSPRTSGFTDTQYF
NA,TRBJ1-1,TRBV12-3/TRBV12-4,NA,TGTGCCAGCAGCCCCGGTCACTCGGTGTCCACTGAAGCTTTCTTT,CASSPGHSVSTEAFF
TRBD2,TRBJ2-3,TRBV27,few,TGTGCCAGCAGTTTATACGCTAGCGGTAGCACAGATACGCAGTATTTT,CASSLYASGSTDTQYF
NA,TRBJ2-1,TRBV29-1,few,TGCAGCGTTGTTTTGGAGACGGCCTACAATGAGCAGTTCTTC,CSVVLETAYNEQFF
TRBD1,TRBJ1-2,TRBV20-1,NA,TGCATTGCGACAGGGGGTTTCCATGGCTACACCTTC,CIATGGFHGYTF
TRBD1,TRBJ1-5,TRBV27,few,TGTGCCAGCTCCCGAGGGACAGGGGGGAATCAGCCCCAGCATTTT,CASSRGTGGNQPQHF
NA,TRBJ2-7,TRBV4-3,NA,TGCGCCAGCAGCCCACTAGCCCGGGGGCCCTCCTACGAGCAGTACTTC,CASSPLARGPSYEQYF
NA,TRBJ1-1,TRBV25-1,once,TGTGCCAGCAGTGAGACCGGGACGGCCATGAACACTGAAGCTTTCTTT,CASSETGTAMNTEAFF
NA,TRBJ1-6,TRBV10-3,NA,TGTGCCATCAAGGTGGGGGGCACCTATAATTCACCCCTCCACTTT,CAIKVGGTYNSPLHF
TRBD2,TRBJ2-4,TRBV5-1,NA,TGCGCCAGCAGTACTAGCGGGGCCGAAGGAAACATTCAGTACTTC,CASSTSGAEGNIQYF
NA,TRBJ1-1,TRBV6-2/TRBV6-3,few,TGTGCCAGCAGCACGGGGGGCGGGGGGTCTGAAGCTTTCTTT,CASSTGGGGSEAFF
TRBD1,TRBJ2-1,TRBV6-5,NA,TGTGCCAGCAGTTATTCCGACAGGGGAGATTGGAATGAGCAGTTCTTC,CASSYSDRGDWNEQFF
NA,TRBJ1-3,TRBV20-1,NA,TGCAGTGCTGGCGGGGGGACTGGAAACACCATATATTTT,CSAGGGTGNTIYF
TRBD2,TRBJ2-1,TRBV28,few,TGTGCCAGCTCCTCCGGTAGCGGGAGGGCCTGGCATGAGCAGTTCTTC,CASSSGSGRAWHEQFF